These 12 T cell receptor beta chains were sequenced from one sample in a study of T cells in Graves' hyperthyroidism and ophthalmopathy. It was RNA transcripts that yielded the amplified TCR beta CDR3 regions. During a first-round RT-PCR of the TCR CDR3, the HTBI primer set was used. Via MiXCR, TCRdb re-called the multiplex PCR reads, giving one row per CDR3 protein. The repertoire holds 130,000 to 150,000 distinct CDR3 sequences, with approximately 24% as singletons. The specimen sequenced was blood. The receptor set was obtained from a woman aged 50 to 60 with Graves' hyperthyroidism that later progressed to Graves' ophthalmopathy.

Many counts were recorded for this clonotype. The rearrangement joins TRBV7-2 to TRBJ1-5, with D perhaps matching TRBD1 (5 bases). CDR1 and CDR2 (germline): SGHTA, FQGNSA. The CDR3 sequence is 14 residues long. V lost 5 bases, J lost 6 bases, and 14 bases lay in between. The DNA for the CDR3 is TGTGCCAGCAGCGCTGGGGGGAAAGGTCAGCCCCAGCATTTT. Its protein is CASSAGGKGQPQHF.

This rearrangement joins TRBV3-1 to TRBJ2-7; 9 nucleotides match TRBD2. J was trimmed by 2 bases and V by 0 bases; bases with no gene match: 8. The germline CDR1 and CDR2 sequences are LGHDT and YNNKEL (reference sequence). The CDR3 is 17 amino acids. CDR3 sequence (DNA): TGTGCCAGCAGCCAAGATATGCAGCGGGAGGCCCCCTACGAGCAGTACTTC. This gives the protein CASSQDMQREAPYEQYF.

This clonotype showed up many times. This rearrangement joins TRBV27 to TRBJ2-3; D is undetermined. Deletions cut 8 bases from V and 3 bases from J, with 9 bases between. CDR3 length: 12 amino acids. Per the germline V gene, CDR1 is MNHEY and CDR2 is SMNVEV (reference sequence). The CDR3 spells CASVSQTDTQYF. CDR3 nucleotide sequence: TGTGCCAGCGTTAGTCAAACAGATACGCAGTATTTT.

This clonotype was counted ten times or more. The chain recombines TRBV3-1 with TRBJ2-3; 7 bases match TRBD1. V was pared by 2 bases and J by 2 bases, with 10 bases of the junction left unmatched. The CDR3 runs to 17 residues. The germline V gene encodes CDR1 LGHDT and CDR2 YNNKEL (reference sequence). DNA for the CDR3: TGTGCCAGCAGCCAACCTCGCGAGGGGGCGAACACAGATACGCAGTATTTT. Encoded protein: CASSQPREGANTDTQYF.

This clonotype was detected ten times or more. Written as DNA, the CDR3 is TGTGCCAGCAGTTTCGGGGGGATGGAGGAGACCCAGTACTTC. Amino acid sequence: CASSFGGMEETQYF. V and J are TRBV12-3 or TRBV12-4 and TRBJ2-5; TRBD2 agrees at 7 bases. Trimming at V came to 3 bases and at J to 5 bases, leaving 6 bases not matched to a gene. This CDR3 has 14 residues.

The chain recombines TRBV24-1 with TRBJ2-1; D remains ambiguous. Germline lookup yields CDR1 KGHDR and CDR2 SFDVKD. Trimming pared 3 bases from V and 9 bases from J, leaving 11 bases between. This CDR3 has 13 residues. CDR3 in amino acids: CATSDAPRFEQFF. CDR3 DNA: TGTGCCACCAGTGATGCCCCCAGGTTTGAGCAGTTCTTC.

This clonotype was recorded at least ten times. The J gene is TRBJ1-1, the V gene TRBV20-1; 8 bases are shared with TRBD1. The germline CDR1 and CDR2 sequences are DFQATT and SNEGSKA (reference sequence). J lost 1 base, V lost 5 bases, and 12 bases had no gene match. This CDR3 has 16 amino acids. For the CDR3, the DNA is TGCAGTGCTCCGCGGACAGGGAGGTCTGGGAACACTGAAGCTTTCTTT. This gives the protein CSAPRTGRSGNTEAFF.

The chain uses TRBV3-1 and TRBJ2-7; the D is unclear. Germline V gives CDR1 LGHDT, CDR2 YNNKEL (reference sequence). V was cut by 1 base and J by 7 bases, with 11 bases left in between. The CDR3 is made up of 13 amino acids. As DNA, the CDR3 is TGTGCCAGCAGCCAAGGCCGGGTAGGGGAGCAGTACTTC. Translating gives CASSQGRVGEQYF.

The rearrangement uses TRBV5-6 and TRBJ1-1, with D uncertain. Germline CDR1 and CDR2: SGHDT and YYEEEE. This CDR3 is 13 amino acids long. Trimming shortened V by 4 bases and J by 5 bases, and 12 bases separated the two germline ends. The chain's CDR3 is CASSLRLATEAFF. Here the CDR3 DNA reads TGTGCCAGCAGCCTCCGCCTGGCGACTGAAGCTTTCTTT.

This clonotype came up many times. The genes are TRBV12-3 or TRBV12-4 and TRBJ1-4; D may be TRBD1 (6 bases). This CDR3 is built from 15 residues. V was shortened by 6 bases and J by 4 bases, with 15 bases between the two germline ends. CDR3 sequence: CASRLDRRLNEKLFF. Here the CDR3 DNA reads TGTGCCAGCAGGCTAGACAGGCGCCTTAATGAAAAACTGTTTTTT.

The table lists this clonotype with many counts. The rearrangement joins TRBV28 to TRBJ1-2; 11 bases agree with TRBD1. Trimming cost V 3 bases and J 8 bases; bases outside gene matches: 5. This CDR3 spans 14 amino acids. The germline gives CDR1 MDHEN, CDR2 SYDVKM. The CDR3 protein is CASSFRRTGGGYTF. Here the CDR3 DNA reads TGTGCCAGCAGTTTCAGGAGGACAGGGGGCGGCTACACCTTC.

This clonotype was seen many times. The chain has TRBV11-2 and TRBJ1-6; D is possibly TRBD1 (6 bases). CDR1 and CDR2 from the germline V gene are SGHAT and FQNNGV. V lost 5 bases and J lost 18, with 14 bases in between. The CDR3 has 11 amino acids. The CDR3 region has the DNA TGTGCCAGCAGCCTAGGGACATCACACCACTTT. It yields the protein CASSLGTSHHF.